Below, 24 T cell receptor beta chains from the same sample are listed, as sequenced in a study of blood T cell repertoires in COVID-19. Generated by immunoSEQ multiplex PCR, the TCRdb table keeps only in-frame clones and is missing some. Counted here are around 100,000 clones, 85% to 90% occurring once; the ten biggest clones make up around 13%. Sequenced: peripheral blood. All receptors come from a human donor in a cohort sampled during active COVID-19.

The CDR3 bases are TGTGCCACCAGCGAAAACAGGGTTAGCAATCAGCCCCAGCATTTT. This encodes CATSENRVSNQPQHF. J is TRBJ1-5 and V is TRBV15; D is perhaps TRBD1 (6 bases). V was pared by 5 bases and J by 0 bases, with 11 bases between. CDR1 is LNHNV and CDR2 is YYDKDF in the germline V gene (reference sequence). The CDR3 is made up of 15 amino acids.

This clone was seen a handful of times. In DNA form, the CDR3 reads TGCGCCAGCAGCCTAGCGAAAGGTAACACTGAAGCTTTCTTT. Protein product: CASSLAKGNTEAFF. This chain links TRBV4-3 with TRBJ1-1; D is uncertain. CDR3 size: 14 residues. Between the trimmed V and J ends, which lost 4 bases and 2 bases, there was a span of 11 bases. Germline-derived CDR1 and CDR2 are LGHNA and YSLEER.

This CDR3 reads CASSLDRWGTKAAFF. Here the CDR3 DNA reads TGTGCCAGCAGCTTAGATCGTTGGGGGACTAAAGCGGCTTTCTTT. J is TRBJ1-1 and V is TRBV7-2; D is possibly TRBD1 (5 bases). Germline assignment: CDR1 SGHTA and CDR2 FQGNSA. The V and J ends lost 1 base and 11 bases respectively, with 20 bases between them. The CDR3 is 15 amino acids.

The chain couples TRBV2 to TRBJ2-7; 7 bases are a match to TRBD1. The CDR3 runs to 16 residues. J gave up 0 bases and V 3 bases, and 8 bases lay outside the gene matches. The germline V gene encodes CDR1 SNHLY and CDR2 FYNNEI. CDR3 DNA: TGTGCCAGCAGTGACCTCGGGACAGCTAGCTCCTACGAGCAGTACTTC. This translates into CASSDLGTASSYEQYF.

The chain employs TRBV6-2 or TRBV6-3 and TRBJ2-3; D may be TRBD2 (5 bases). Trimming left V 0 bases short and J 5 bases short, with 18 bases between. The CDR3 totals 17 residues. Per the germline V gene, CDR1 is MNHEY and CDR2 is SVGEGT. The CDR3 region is CASSYSNLTSWIDTQYF. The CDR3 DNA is TGTGCCAGCAGTTACTCGAATTTAACTAGTTGGATAGATACGCAGTATTTT.

The DNA for the CDR3 is TGCAGCGGTGGACAGATGAACACTGAAGCTTTCTTT. Amino acid sequence: CSGGQMNTEAFF. The V and J genes are TRBV29-1 and TRBJ1-1; TRBD1 is a possible D gene (6 bases). The length of the CDR3 is 12 residues. V was shortened by 7 bases and J by 0 bases, with 9 bases between the two germline ends. Germline loops: CDR1 SQVTM, CDR2 ANQGSEA.

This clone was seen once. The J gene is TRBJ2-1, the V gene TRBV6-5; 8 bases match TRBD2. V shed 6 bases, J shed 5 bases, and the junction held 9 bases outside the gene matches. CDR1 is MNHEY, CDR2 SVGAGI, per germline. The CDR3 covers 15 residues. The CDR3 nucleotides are TGTGCCAGCAGCCGCGGGGGGCCGGGAGACAATGAGCAGTTCTTC. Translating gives CASSRGGPGDNEQFF.

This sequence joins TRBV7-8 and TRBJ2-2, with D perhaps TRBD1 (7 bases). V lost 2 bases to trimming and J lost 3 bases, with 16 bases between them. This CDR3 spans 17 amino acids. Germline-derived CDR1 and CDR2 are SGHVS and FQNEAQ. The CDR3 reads CASSLRLGQRDTGELFF. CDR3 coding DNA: TGTGCCAGCAGCTTAAGGCTGGGACAGCGGGACACCGGGGAGCTGTTTTTT.

The CDR3 spells CASSLSGGGELFF. CDR3 nucleotides: TGTGCCAGCAGTTTATCGGGAGGCGGGGAGCTGTTTTTT. The chain is built from TRBV27 and TRBJ2-2; tentatively, D is TRBD2 (6 bases). V was pared by 0 bases and J by 7 bases, with 6 bases between. Germline CDR1 and CDR2: MNHEY and SMNVEV (reference sequence). CDR3 size: 13 residues.

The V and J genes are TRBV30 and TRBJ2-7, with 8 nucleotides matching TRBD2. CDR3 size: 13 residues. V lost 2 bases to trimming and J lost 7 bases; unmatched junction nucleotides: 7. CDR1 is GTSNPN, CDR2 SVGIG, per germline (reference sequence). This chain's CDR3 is CAWSSTGTREQYF. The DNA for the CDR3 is TGTGCCTGGAGTAGTACAGGGACTAGGGAGCAGTACTTC.

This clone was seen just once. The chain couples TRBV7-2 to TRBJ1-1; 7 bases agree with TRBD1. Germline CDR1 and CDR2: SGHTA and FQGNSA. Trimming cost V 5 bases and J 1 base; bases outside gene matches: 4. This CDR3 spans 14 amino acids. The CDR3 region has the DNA TGTGCCAGCAGCCCCCGGACAGGGAACACTGAAGCTTTCTTT. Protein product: CASSPRTGNTEAFF.

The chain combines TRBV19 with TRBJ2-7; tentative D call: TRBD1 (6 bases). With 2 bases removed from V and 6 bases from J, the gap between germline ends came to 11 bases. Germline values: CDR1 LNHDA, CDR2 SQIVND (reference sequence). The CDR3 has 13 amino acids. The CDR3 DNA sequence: TGTGCCAGTAGTATATTAGGGGGAACCGAGCAGTACTTC. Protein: CASSILGGTEQYF.

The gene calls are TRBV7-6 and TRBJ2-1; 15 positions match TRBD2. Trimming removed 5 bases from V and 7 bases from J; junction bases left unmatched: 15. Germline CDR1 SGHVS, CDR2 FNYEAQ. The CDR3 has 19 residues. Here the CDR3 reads CASSPRTSGRDAWKNEQFF. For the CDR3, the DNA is TGTGCCAGCAGCCCGAGGACTAGCGGGAGGGACGCTTGGAAGAATGAGCAGTTCTTC.

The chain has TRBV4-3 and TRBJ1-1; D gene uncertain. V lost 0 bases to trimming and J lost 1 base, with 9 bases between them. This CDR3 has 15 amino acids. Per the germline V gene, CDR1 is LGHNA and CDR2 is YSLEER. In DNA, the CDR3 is TGCGCCAGCAGCCAAGATTTCGGGTGGAACACTGAAGCTTTCTTT. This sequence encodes CASSQDFGWNTEAFF.

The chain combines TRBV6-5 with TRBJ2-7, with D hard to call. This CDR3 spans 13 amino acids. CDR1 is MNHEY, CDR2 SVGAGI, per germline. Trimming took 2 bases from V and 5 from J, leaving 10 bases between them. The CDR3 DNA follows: TGTGCCAGCAGTTACACCCTCGGAGACGAGCAGTACTTC. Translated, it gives CASSYTLGDEQYF.

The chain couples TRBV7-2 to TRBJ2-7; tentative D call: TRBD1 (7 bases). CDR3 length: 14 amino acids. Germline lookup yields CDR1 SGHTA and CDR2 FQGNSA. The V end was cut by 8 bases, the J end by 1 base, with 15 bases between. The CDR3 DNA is TGTGCCAGCTCAAATCAGGGGGGTTCCTACGAGCAGTACTTC. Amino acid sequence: CASSNQGGSYEQYF.

The CDR3 loop reads CASSLLNEQFF. The DNA of the CDR3 is TGTGCCAGCAGTCTCTTAAATGAGCAGTTCTTC. The chain employs TRBV2 and TRBJ2-1; D not certain. The CDR3 covers 11 residues. The V gene lost 5 bases and the J gene lost 7 bases, with 6 bases spanning the gap. Germline V gene lookup returns CDR1 SNHLY and CDR2 FYNNEI.

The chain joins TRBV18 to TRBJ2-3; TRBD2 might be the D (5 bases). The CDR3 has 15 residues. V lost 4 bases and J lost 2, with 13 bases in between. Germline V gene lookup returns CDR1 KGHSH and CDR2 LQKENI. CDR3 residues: CASSRGIYSTDTQYF. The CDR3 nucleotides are TGTGCCAGCTCACGAGGGATTTATTCCACAGATACGCAGTATTTT.

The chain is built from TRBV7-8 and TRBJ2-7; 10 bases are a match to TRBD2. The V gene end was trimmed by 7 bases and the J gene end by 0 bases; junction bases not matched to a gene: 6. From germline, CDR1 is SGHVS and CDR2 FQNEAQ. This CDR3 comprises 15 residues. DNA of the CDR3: TGTGCCAGCACTTTAGGACTAGCGGTCTCCTACGAGCAGTACTTC. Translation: CASTLGLAVSYEQYF.

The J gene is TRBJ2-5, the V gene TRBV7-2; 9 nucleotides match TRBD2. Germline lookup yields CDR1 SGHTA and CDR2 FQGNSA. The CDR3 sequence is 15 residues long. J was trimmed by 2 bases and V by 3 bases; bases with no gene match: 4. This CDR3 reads CASSLAGGAQETQYF. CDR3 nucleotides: TGTGCCAGCAGCTTGGCGGGGGGGGCTCAAGAGACCCAGTACTTC.

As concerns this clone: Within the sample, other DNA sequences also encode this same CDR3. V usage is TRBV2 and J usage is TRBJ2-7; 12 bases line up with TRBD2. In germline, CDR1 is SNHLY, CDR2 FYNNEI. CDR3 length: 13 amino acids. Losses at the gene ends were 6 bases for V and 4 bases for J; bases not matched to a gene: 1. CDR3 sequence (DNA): TGTGCCAGCAGGACTAGCGGGAGTTACGAGCAGTACTTC. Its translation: CASRTSGSYEQYF.

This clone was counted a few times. In nucleotides, the CDR3 is TGTGCCAGCAGCAATACAGGGGGTAAAACTGAAGCTTTCTTT. This codes for CASSNTGGKTEAFF. The chain has TRBV5-4 and TRBJ1-1; 8 positions match TRBD1. The J segment lost 5 bases and the V segment lost 4 bases, leaving 7 bases of the junction unmatched. Per the germline V gene, CDR1 is SGHNT and CDR2 is YYREEE (reference sequence). CDR3 length: 14 residues.

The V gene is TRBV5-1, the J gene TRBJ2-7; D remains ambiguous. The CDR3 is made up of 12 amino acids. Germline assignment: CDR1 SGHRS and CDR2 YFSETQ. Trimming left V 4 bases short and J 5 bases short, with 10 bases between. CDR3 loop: CASSPDGHEQYF. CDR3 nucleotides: TGCGCCAGCAGCCCCGATGGCCACGAGCAGTACTTC.

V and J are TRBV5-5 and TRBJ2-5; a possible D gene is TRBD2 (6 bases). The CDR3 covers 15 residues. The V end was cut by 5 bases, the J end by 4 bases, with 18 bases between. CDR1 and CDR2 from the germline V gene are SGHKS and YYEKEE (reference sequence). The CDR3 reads CASSGTAGGRETQYF. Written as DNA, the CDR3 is TGTGCCAGCAGTGGGACTGCTGGTGGGCGAGAGACCCAGTACTTC.